This TCR beta chain stems from a study of graft-versus-host responses after intestinal transplantation. Study as a whole: Recipients underwent multivisceral, liver-intestinal, or isolated intestinal transplants. Every recipient underwent anti-thymocyte globulin induction, then tacrolimus and steroids for 2 to 3 years.

TCRdb's copy holds only in-frame clones and misses some; the assay was immunoSEQ multiplex PCR. Of under 100,000 clones in the sample, about four fifths were seen once. Concerning this clone itself: The antigen is unknown.

Looked up from germline, CDR1 is SSHAT and CDR2 is FNYEAQ (reference sequence). Between the trimmed V and J ends, which lost 5 bases and 4 bases, there was a span of 17 bases. The CDR3 is 16 amino acids. Study-level findings and limits: Analysis identified GvH clones in recipient marrow, with some appearing first in ileum or blood.

This rearrangement joins TRBV7-7 to TRBJ2-2, with D perhaps TRBD1 (5 bases). This specimen was unstimulated CD4+ T cells sorted from spleen or lymph node cells, taken before intestinal transplant. This sequence originates from a human donor who received an intestinal transplant. The CDR3 sequence: CASSPRVGLGTGELFF. In DNA form, the CDR3 reads TGTGCCAGCAGCCCACGGGTGGGGCTCGGCACCGGGGAGCTGTTTTTT. Together with reference TRBV7-7 and TRBJ2-2, the CDR3 gives the full variable domain: GAGVSQSPRYKVTKRGQDVTLRCDPISSHATLYWYQQALGQGPEFLTYFNYEAQPDKSGLPSDRFSAERPEGSISTLTIQRTEQRDSAMYRCASSPRVGLGTGELFFGEGSRLTVL.